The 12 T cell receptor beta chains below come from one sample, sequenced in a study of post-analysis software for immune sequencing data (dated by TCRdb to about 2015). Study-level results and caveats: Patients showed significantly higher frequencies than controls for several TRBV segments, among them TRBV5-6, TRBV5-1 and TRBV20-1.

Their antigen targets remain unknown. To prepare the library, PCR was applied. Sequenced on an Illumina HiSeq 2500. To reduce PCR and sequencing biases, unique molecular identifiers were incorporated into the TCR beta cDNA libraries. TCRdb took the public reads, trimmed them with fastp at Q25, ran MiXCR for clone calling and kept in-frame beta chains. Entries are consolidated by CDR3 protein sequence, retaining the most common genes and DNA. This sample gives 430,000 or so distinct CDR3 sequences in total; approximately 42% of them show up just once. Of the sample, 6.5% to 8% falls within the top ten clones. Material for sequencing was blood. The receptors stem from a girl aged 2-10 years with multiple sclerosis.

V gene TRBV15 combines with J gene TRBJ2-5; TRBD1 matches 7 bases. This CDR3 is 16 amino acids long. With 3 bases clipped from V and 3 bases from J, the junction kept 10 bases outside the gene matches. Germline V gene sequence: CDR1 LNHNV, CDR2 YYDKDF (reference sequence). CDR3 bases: TGTGCCACCAGCAGTCCAGCCGGGACAGAGAAAGAGACCCAGTACTTC. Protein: CATSSPAGTEKETQYF.

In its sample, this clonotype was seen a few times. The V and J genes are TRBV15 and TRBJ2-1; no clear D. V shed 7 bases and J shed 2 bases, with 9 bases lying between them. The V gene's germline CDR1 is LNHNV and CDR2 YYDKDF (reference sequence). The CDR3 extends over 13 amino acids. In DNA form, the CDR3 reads TGTGCCACCACCCTCGGTCCCTACAATGAGCAGTTCTTC. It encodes CATTLGPYNEQFF.

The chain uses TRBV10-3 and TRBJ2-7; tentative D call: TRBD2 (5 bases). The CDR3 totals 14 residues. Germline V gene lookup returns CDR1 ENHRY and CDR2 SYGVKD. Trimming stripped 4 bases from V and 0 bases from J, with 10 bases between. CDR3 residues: CAISAREGSYEQYF. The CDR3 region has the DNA TGTGCCATCAGTGCCCGTGAGGGCTCCTACGAGCAGTACTTC.

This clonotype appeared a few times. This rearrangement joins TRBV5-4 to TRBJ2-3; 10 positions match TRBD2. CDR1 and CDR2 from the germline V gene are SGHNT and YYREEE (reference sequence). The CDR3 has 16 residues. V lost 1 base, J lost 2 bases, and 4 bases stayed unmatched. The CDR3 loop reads CASSLRLAGFTDTQYF. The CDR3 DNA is TGTGCCAGCAGCTTGCGACTAGCGGGTTTCACAGATACGCAGTATTTT.

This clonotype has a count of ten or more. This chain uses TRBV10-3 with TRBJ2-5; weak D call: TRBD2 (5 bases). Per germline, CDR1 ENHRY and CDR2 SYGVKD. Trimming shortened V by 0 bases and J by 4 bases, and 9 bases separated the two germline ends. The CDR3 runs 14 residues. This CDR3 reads CAISESLGRETQYF. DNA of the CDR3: TGTGCCATCAGTGAGTCGTTGGGGAGAGAGACCCAGTACTTC.

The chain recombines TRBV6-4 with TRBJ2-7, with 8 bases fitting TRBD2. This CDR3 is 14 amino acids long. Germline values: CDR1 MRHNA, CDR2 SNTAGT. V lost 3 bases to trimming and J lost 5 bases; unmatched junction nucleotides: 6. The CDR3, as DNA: TGTGCCAGCAGTGAGGGACGGGAGGGGAACGAGCAGTACTTC. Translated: CASSEGREGNEQYF.

DNA of the CDR3: TGTGCTAGTGGTTTGTTCCGGGAACCATTAACCTACGAGCAGTACTTC. Encoded protein: CASGLFREPLTYEQYF. This chain uses TRBV12-5 with TRBJ2-7, with D possibly matching TRBD2 (5 bases). This CDR3 is built from 16 residues. Germline CDR1 and CDR2: LGHNT and FRNRAP. V was shortened by 2 bases and J by 2 bases, with 16 bases between the two germline ends.

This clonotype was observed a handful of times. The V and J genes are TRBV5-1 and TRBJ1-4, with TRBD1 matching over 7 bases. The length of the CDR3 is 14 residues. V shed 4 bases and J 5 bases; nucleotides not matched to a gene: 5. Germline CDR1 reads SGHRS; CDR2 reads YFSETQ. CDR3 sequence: CASSLGTANEKLFF. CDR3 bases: TGCGCCAGCAGCCTGGGGACAGCCAATGAAAAACTGTTTTTT. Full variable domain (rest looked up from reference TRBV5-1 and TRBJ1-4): KAGVTQTPRYLIKTRGQQVTLSCSPISGHRSVSWYQQTPGQGLQFLFEYFSETQRNKGNFPGRFSGRQFSNSRSEMNVSTLELGDSALYLCASSLGTANEKLFFGSGTQLSVL.

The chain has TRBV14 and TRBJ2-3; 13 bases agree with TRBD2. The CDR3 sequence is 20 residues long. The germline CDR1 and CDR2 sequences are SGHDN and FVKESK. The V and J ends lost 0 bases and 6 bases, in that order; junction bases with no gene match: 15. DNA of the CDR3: TGTGCCAGCAGCCAAGATTGGACTAGCGGGAGATCTGGCGGTTCCGATACGCAGTATTTT. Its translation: CASSQDWTSGRSGGSDTQYF.

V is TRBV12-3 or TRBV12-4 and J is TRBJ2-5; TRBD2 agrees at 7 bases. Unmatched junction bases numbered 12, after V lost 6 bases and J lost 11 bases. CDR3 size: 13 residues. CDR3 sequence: CASSLFDEGGQYF. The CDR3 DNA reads TGTGCCAGCAGCCTATTCGATGAGGGAGGGCAGTACTTC.

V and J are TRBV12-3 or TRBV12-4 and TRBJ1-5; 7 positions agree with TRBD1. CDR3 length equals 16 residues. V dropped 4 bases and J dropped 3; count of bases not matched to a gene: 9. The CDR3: CASSSAGTEFNQPQHF. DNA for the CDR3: TGTGCCAGCAGTTCAGCCGGGACAGAGTTCAATCAGCCCCAGCATTTT.

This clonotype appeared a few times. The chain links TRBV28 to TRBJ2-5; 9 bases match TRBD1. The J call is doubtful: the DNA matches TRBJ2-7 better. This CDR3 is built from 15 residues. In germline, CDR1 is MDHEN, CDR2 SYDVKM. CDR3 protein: CASSHQGTGLYEQYF. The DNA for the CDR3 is TGTGCCAGCAGTCATCAAGGGACAGGGTTATACGAGCAGTACTTC.